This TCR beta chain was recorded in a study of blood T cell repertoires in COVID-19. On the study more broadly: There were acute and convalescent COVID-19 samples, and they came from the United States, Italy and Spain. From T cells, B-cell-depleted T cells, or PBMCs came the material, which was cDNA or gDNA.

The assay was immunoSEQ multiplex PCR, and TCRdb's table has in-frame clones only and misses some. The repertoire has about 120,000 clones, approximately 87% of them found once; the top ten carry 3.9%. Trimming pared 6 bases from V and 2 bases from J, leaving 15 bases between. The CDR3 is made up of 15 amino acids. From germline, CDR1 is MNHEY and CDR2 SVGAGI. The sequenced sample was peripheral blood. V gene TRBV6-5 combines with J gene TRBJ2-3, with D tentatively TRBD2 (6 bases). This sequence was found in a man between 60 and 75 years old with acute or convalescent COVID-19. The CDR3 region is CASSDGSPNTDTQYF. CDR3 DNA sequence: TGTGCCAGCAGCGACGGGAGCCCTAACACAGATACGCAGTATTTT.